This is a list of T cell receptor beta chains from one sample in a study of blood T cell repertoires in COVID-19. The repertoire was sequenced with immunoSEQ multiplex PCR; TCRdb's copy has only in-frame clones and lacks some. The repertoire holds 55,000 to 75,000 clones, with roughly nine tenths as singletons. The sequenced sample consisted of peripheral blood. Receptors originate from a man aged 55 to 70 with acute or convalescent COVID-19. CDR3s include the opening cysteine and the closing phenylalanine or tryptophan. The D gene is left open where the match is weak.

>.|TRBV6-4|TRBJ1-1
CASSERGNTEAFF
>.|TRBV25-1|TRBJ2-7
CASSPGGKGAYEQYF
>.|TRBV19|TRBJ1-1
CASSIGGRDTEAFF
>.|TRBV5-1|TRBJ1-1
CASSLIQGNTEAFF
>.|TRBV5-1|TRBJ2-3
CASSFGPGADTQYF
>.|TRBV27|TRBJ2-6
CASSLGHRSGANVLTF
>TRBD1|TRBV13|TRBJ1-2
CASSVSGQGAGGDNYGYTF
>.|TRBV18|TRBJ1-3
CASSPTGTGNTIYF
>.|TRBV2|TRBJ1-2
CASFRFYGYTF
>TRBD2|TRBV4-1|TRBJ2-3
CASVSGGASADTQYF
>TRBD1|TRBV5-1|TRBJ2-5
CASTRQGVETQYF
>TRBD2|TRBV4-1|TRBJ2-7
CASSQAYGAGGSADEQYF
>.|TRBV6-5|TRBJ2-5
CASRDQGDIWETQYF
>.|TRBV5-1|TRBJ1-2
CASSLGSTEDYGYTF
>.|TRBV19|TRBJ2-7
CASSIVLDHYEQYF
>TRBD1|TRBV2|TRBJ1-1
CASIEEGVQGGAFF
>.|TRBV9|TRBJ2-1
CASSPAPGSYNEQFF
>.|TRBV15|TRBJ1-3
CATSRETGSGNTIYF
>TRBD1|TRBV7-7|TRBJ2-7
CASSLGQGGYEQYF
>TRBD1|TRBV2|TRBJ1-5
CASSVLVGGQGRHF
>.|TRBV14|TRBJ2-2
CASSRADMNTGELFF
>.|TRBV25-1|TRBJ1-5
CASSKSGGEDQPQHF
>.|TRBV5-1|TRBJ1-1
CASSLTGNTEAFF
>.|TRBV14|TRBJ2-6
CASSRGLTSGANVLTF
>.|TRBV27|TRBJ1-2
CASGSLDRYYGYTF
>.|TRBV6-1|TRBJ1-5
CASSEGGRNSQPQHF
>TRBD1|TRBV19|TRBJ1-1
CASSTGQVTEAFF
>.|TRBV4-1|TRBJ2-3
CASSFDRLTDTQYF
>.|TRBV19|TRBJ2-3
CASIGGYTDTQYF
>.|TRBV5-1|TRBJ2-1
CASSLRGVNEQFF
>.|TRBV12-3/TRBV12-4|TRBJ1-6
CASSLGPDSPLHF
>TRBD2|TRBV2|TRBJ2-3
CASSVAGVRSDTQYF
>.|TRBV2|TRBJ1-2
CASSDWTDNYGYTF
>TRBD2|TRBV30|TRBJ2-2
CAWSPTGGVSTGELFF
>.|TRBV7-2|TRBJ1-1
CASSLFSPGRSNTEAFF
>.|TRBV29-1|TRBJ1-2
CSVERGVDGTHYGYTF
>.|TRBV10-3|TRBJ2-2
CAISESRGNGELFF